Listed below are T cell receptor beta chains from one sample, sequenced in a study of a mutant IDH1 vaccine in newly diagnosed glioma. Sequencing was performed with immunoSEQ multiplex PCR; in TCRdb, only in-frame clones are kept and a portion is missing. The table includes 45,000 to 60,000 clones, about 77% detected once. Their antigens remain unidentified. Sequences were derived from PBMCs, sampled from a glioma patient whose treatment included an IDH1 peptide vaccine. The origin of the receptors is a man in his fifties with glioma. Both conserved end residues are part of each CDR3. D genes are given only for firm matches. The size entry is marked missing in some rows and otherwise reads once, few, many or a size class.

D,J,size,V,DNA,CDR3
.,TRBJ2-7,.,TRBV6-1,TGTGCCAGCAAAAAAACCTACGAGCAGTACTTC,CASKKTYEQYF
.,TRBJ1-5,.,TRBV5-6,TGTGCCAGCAGCTTGGCAGGGCTGGAGGGGGCCCAGCATTTT,CASSLAGLEGAQHF
TRBD1,TRBJ1-2,.,TRBV5-1,TGCGCCAGCAGCTTGGAGGCAACAGGGGGCTGGGGCTACACCTTC,CASSLEATGGWGYTF
.,TRBJ1-3,few,TRBV30,TGTGCCTGGAAGGGCAGGGCACTGAACACCATATATTTT,CAWKGRALNTIYF
.,TRBJ1-2,.,TRBV30,TGTGCCTGGAGTTTAGATAGGGAGGGCTATGGCTACACCTTC,CAWSLDREGYGYTF
.,TRBJ1-3,.,TRBV6-1,TGTGCCAGCAGTGAAAACGACTTGGGCTCCGGAAACACCATATATTTT,CASSENDLGSGNTIYF
.,TRBJ1-3,.,TRBV4-1,TGCGCCAGCAGCCAAGATAGGACTGCCTCTGGAAACACCATATATTTT,CASSQDRTASGNTIYF
TRBD1,TRBJ1-5,.,TRBV28,TGTGCCAGCAGCCGGTTCCGGGGACAGGCGATTTATCAGCCCCAGCATTTT,CASSRFRGQAIYQPQHF
TRBD1,TRBJ1-1,few,TRBV19,TGTGCCAGTAGGAGGGGACAGGCGGGCCCTGAAGCTTTCTTT,CASRRGQAGPEAFF
TRBD1,TRBJ1-1,.,TRBV7-3,TGTGCCAGCAGCTTAGGGACAGGATTGAACACTGAAGCTTTCTTT,CASSLGTGLNTEAFF
TRBD1,TRBJ1-2,.,TRBV11-2,TGTGCCAGCAGCGCCGACAGGGAAGCTAACTATGGCTACACCTTC,CASSADREANYGYTF
.,TRBJ2-7,.,TRBV11-2,TGTGCCAGCAGCTTCCACGGAGCAGGGGCAAGTCGCGAGCAGTACTTC,CASSFHGAGASREQYF
TRBD1,TRBJ2-7,.,TRBV5-6,TGTGCCAGCAGCTTGGGGGACAGGACCTACGAGCAGTACTTC,CASSLGDRTYEQYF
.,TRBJ2-7,.,TRBV25-1,TGTGCCAGCAGTCGGTACGAGCAGTACTTC,CASSRYEQYF
.,TRBJ1-4,.,TRBV14,TGTGCCAGCAGCCTTCGTGGGAATGAAAAACTGTTTTTT,CASSLRGNEKLFF
TRBD2,TRBJ2-1,.,TRBV9,TGTGCCAGCAGCGTAGAGATTGGGAGGTTAGCGGGGGGGCGGGAGAATGAGCAGTTCTTC,CASSVEIGRLAGGRENEQFF
.,TRBJ2-7,.,TRBV7-2,TGTGCCAGCAGCCCTAGAGTCACCTACGAGCAGTACTTC,CASSPRVTYEQYF
TRBD1,TRBJ2-1,medium-sized,TRBV30,TGTGCCGTATCGGGACAGGAGTACAATGAGCAGTTCTTC,CAVSGQEYNEQFF
.,TRBJ1-1,few,TRBV5-1,TGCGCCAGCAGTGTAAGAGTGAACACTGAAGCTTTCTTT,CASSVRVNTEAFF
TRBD1,TRBJ2-5,.,TRBV19,TGTGCCAGTAAAGGTGACAGGGGTAAAGGTCGGGAGACCCAGTACTTC,CASKGDRGKGRETQYF
.,TRBJ1-1,.,TRBV10-3,TGTGCCATCAGTGAGTCCCATTCCCGGGACACTGAAGCTTTCTTT,CAISESHSRDTEAFF
.,TRBJ2-1,.,TRBV19,TGTGCCAGCTCCCGCGGGGCAATAAACAATGAGCAGTTCTTC,CASSRGAINNEQFF
.,TRBJ1-1,few,TRBV5-1,TGCGCCAGCAGCTTGGATAGCCCCACGACGGATGCCGGTGGTGCTTTCTTT,CASSLDSPTTDAGGAFF
.,TRBJ2-7,.,TRBV2,TGTGCCAGCAGTTCACCTGGGGCAGGGGAGCAGTACTTC,CASSSPGAGEQYF
.,TRBJ1-5,.,TRBV6-1,TGTGCCAGCAGTGAATTGACCGCGGGGAGCCAGCCCCAGCATTTT,CASSELTAGSQPQHF
.,TRBJ1-1,.,TRBV2,TGTGCCAGCAGTGACACCCTGAGGACTGAAGCTTTCTTT,CASSDTLRTEAFF
.,TRBJ2-7,.,TRBV2,TGTGCCAGCAGTGGGGGGAGCTACGAGCAGTACTTC,CASSGGSYEQYF
.,TRBJ1-1,.,TRBV6-5,TGTGCCAGCAGTTACTCCACGACAGTAAACACTGAAGCTTTCTTT,CASSYSTTVNTEAFF
TRBD2,TRBJ2-1,few,TRBV2,TGTGCCAGCAGTGCGATGGTCCAGCGGGGAAATGAGCAGTTCTTC,CASSAMVQRGNEQFF
.,TRBJ2-1,.,TRBV4-2,TGTGCCAGCAGCCAAGGGGCAGGGGGGGAAGAGCAGTTCTTC,CASSQGAGGEEQFF
.,TRBJ2-2,.,TRBV19,TGTGCCAGTAGTTCCCCGACCGAGAACACCGGGGAGCTGTTTTTT,CASSSPTENTGELFF
.,TRBJ2-1,.,TRBV29-1,TGCAGCGTCGAAGGGACACCCAGCTCCTACAATGAGCAGTTCTTC,CSVEGTPSSYNEQFF